This is a list of T cell receptor beta chains from one sample in a study of cytomegalovirus exposure and HLA in healthy donors. Clones were sequenced by immunoSEQ multiplex PCR, and TCRdb holds only the in-frame ones, with some missing. The repertoire holds about 130,000 clones, with around 86% as singletons. Sequencing was carried out using PBMCs. The receptors were sampled from a man between 18 and 29 years old in good health and CMV-seronegative. Each CDR3 is given with its conserved first and last residue. D genes are given only for firm matches. For some rows the clone size is stated as once, few or many, or as a class when expanded; others skip it.

CDR3nt: TGTGCCAGCAGCTCGATCCGGCACAGGGGGAACACTGAAGCTTTCTTT
CDR3aa: CASSSIRHRGNTEAFF
d_gene: TRBD1
v_gene: TRBV7-8
abundance: -
j_gene: TRBJ1-1

CDR3nt: TGTGCCAGCAGCCAACAGCCGGGACAGGTTTACGAGCAGTACTTC
CDR3aa: CASSQQPGQVYEQYF
d_gene: TRBD1
v_gene: TRBV28
abundance: -
j_gene: TRBJ2-7

CDR3nt: TGTGCCACCAGCAGAGATCCGCAGGATGGCTACACCTTC
CDR3aa: CATSRDPQDGYTF
d_gene: -
v_gene: TRBV15
abundance: -
j_gene: TRBJ1-2

CDR3nt: TGTGCCAGCAGTGAACAGGACAGGGGGAACAACTATGGCTACACCTTC
CDR3aa: CASSEQDRGNNYGYTF
d_gene: TRBD1
v_gene: TRBV2
abundance: -
j_gene: TRBJ1-2

CDR3nt: TGCGCCAGCAGCCTAGACAGAGACTACGAGCAGTACTTC
CDR3aa: CASSLDRDYEQYF
d_gene: -
v_gene: TRBV5-1
abundance: -
j_gene: TRBJ2-7

CDR3nt: TGTGCCAGCAGCTATGCCGGCGGGACCATTTACAATGAGCAGTTCTTC
CDR3aa: CASSYAGGTIYNEQFF
d_gene: -
v_gene: TRBV28
abundance: -
j_gene: TRBJ2-1

CDR3nt: TGTGCCAGCAGTGAGGGACAGGGGGGCAATCAGCCCCAGCATTTT
CDR3aa: CASSEGQGGNQPQHF
d_gene: TRBD1
v_gene: TRBV2
abundance: -
j_gene: TRBJ1-5

CDR3nt: TGTGCCAGCAGCGCCTTGGGGACTAGCGCAGAGACCCAGTACTTC
CDR3aa: CASSALGTSAETQYF
d_gene: TRBD2
v_gene: TRBV7-3
abundance: -
j_gene: TRBJ2-5

CDR3nt: TGTGCCAGCAGCTCGAATGAGGGTCAGCCCCAGCATTTT
CDR3aa: CASSSNEGQPQHF
d_gene: -
v_gene: TRBV7-6
abundance: -
j_gene: TRBJ1-5

CDR3nt: TGTGCCACCAGCGGTACGACACAGCATGAAGCTTTCTTT
CDR3aa: CATSGTTQHEAFF
d_gene: -
v_gene: TRBV15
abundance: -
j_gene: TRBJ1-1

CDR3nt: TGTGCCAGCACCGAAGGGGACAGATTACTTGGCTACACCTTC
CDR3aa: CASTEGDRLLGYTF
d_gene: TRBD1
v_gene: TRBV5-4
abundance: once
j_gene: TRBJ1-2

CDR3nt: TGCGCCAGCATTTCAGACATCTACGAGCAGTACTTC
CDR3aa: CASISDIYEQYF
d_gene: -
v_gene: TRBV5-1
abundance: -
j_gene: TRBJ2-7

CDR3nt: TGTGCCAGTACCCGAACAGGGGAGTTTGGCTACACCTTC
CDR3aa: CASTRTGEFGYTF
d_gene: TRBD1
v_gene: TRBV19
abundance: -
j_gene: TRBJ1-2

CDR3nt: TGTGCCAGCAGACTAGCGGGGACCTACGAGCAGTACTTC
CDR3aa: CASRLAGTYEQYF
d_gene: TRBD2
v_gene: TRBV6-1
abundance: -
j_gene: TRBJ2-7

CDR3nt: TGCAGTGCCCCCCGGGATGGCTACACCTTC
CDR3aa: CSAPRDGYTF
d_gene: -
v_gene: TRBV20-1
abundance: -
j_gene: TRBJ1-2

CDR3nt: TGTGCCAGCAGGAGCTACACCGGGGAGCTGTTTTTT
CDR3aa: CASRSYTGELFF
d_gene: -
v_gene: TRBV6-5
abundance: -
j_gene: TRBJ2-2

CDR3nt: TGTGCCTGGAGTTGGGGGAGACTAGCGGGGGGAGAGACCCAGTACTTC
CDR3aa: CAWSWGRLAGGETQYF
d_gene: TRBD2
v_gene: TRBV30
abundance: -
j_gene: TRBJ2-5

CDR3nt: TGTGCCACCACAGGGGTGAACACTGAAGCTTTCTTT
CDR3aa: CATTGVNTEAFF
d_gene: TRBD1
v_gene: TRBV2
abundance: -
j_gene: TRBJ1-1

CDR3nt: TGTGCCAGCAGTTACGGGGCAGCAGCCTACGAGCAGTACTTC
CDR3aa: CASSYGAAAYEQYF
d_gene: -
v_gene: TRBV6-5
abundance: -
j_gene: TRBJ2-7

CDR3nt: TGTGCCAGCAGCACCTACAGGGGCGAGCAGTACTTC
CDR3aa: CASSTYRGEQYF
d_gene: TRBD1
v_gene: TRBV5-4
abundance: -
j_gene: TRBJ2-7

CDR3nt: TGTGCCAGCAGTAGAAATCCAGGACTAGCGGATCAAGAGACCCAGTACTTC
CDR3aa: CASSRNPGLADQETQYF
d_gene: TRBD2
v_gene: TRBV28
abundance: -
j_gene: TRBJ2-5

CDR3nt: TGTGCCAGCAGCGTAGATAGGGACAGGTTTAATTCACCCCTCCACTTT
CDR3aa: CASSVDRDRFNSPLHF
d_gene: TRBD1
v_gene: TRBV9
abundance: -
j_gene: TRBJ1-6

CDR3nt: TGTGCCTGGAGCCTGCGGGGGGATAATGAAAAACTGTTTTTT
CDR3aa: CAWSLRGDNEKLFF
d_gene: -
v_gene: TRBV30
abundance: once
j_gene: TRBJ1-4

CDR3nt: TGCGCCAGCAGCCAAGAATGGGCGGGGGAAGCTTTCTTT
CDR3aa: CASSQEWAGEAFF
d_gene: -
v_gene: TRBV4-3
abundance: -
j_gene: TRBJ1-1

CDR3nt: TGTGCCACGAACGGGGGGGCATGGAATGAGCAGTTCTTC
CDR3aa: CATNGGAWNEQFF
d_gene: TRBD2
v_gene: TRBV27
abundance: -
j_gene: TRBJ2-1

CDR3nt: TGTGCCAGCAGGCTTTACTACACAGATACGCAGTATTTT
CDR3aa: CASRLYYTDTQYF
d_gene: -
v_gene: TRBV6-5
abundance: -
j_gene: TRBJ2-3

CDR3nt: TGTGCCGCACAAAATCAGCCCCAGCATTTT
CDR3aa: CAAQNQPQHF
d_gene: -
v_gene: TRBV6-5
abundance: -
j_gene: TRBJ1-5

CDR3nt: TGTGCCTGGAGTGTAAGCCCCGACAGTGCTTATGGCTACACCTTC
CDR3aa: CAWSVSPDSAYGYTF
d_gene: -
v_gene: TRBV30
abundance: -
j_gene: TRBJ1-2

CDR3nt: TGTGCCAGCAGTTACGCCGGACAGGGGGCAGATACGCAGTATTTT
CDR3aa: CASSYAGQGADTQYF
d_gene: TRBD1
v_gene: TRBV6-5
abundance: -
j_gene: TRBJ2-3

CDR3nt: TGTGCCAGCAGGGACGACAGGGGAGATCAGCCCCAGCATTTT
CDR3aa: CASRDDRGDQPQHF
d_gene: TRBD1
v_gene: TRBV6-5
abundance: few
j_gene: TRBJ1-5

CDR3nt: TGTGCCAGCAGCCTCGGGACAGATTCCAATAGCAATCAGCCCCAGCATTTT
CDR3aa: CASSLGTDSNSNQPQHF
d_gene: TRBD1
v_gene: TRBV5-6
abundance: -
j_gene: TRBJ1-5

CDR3nt: TGTGCCTGGGGCAGGGGCCCCCCGGAGACCCAGTACTTC
CDR3aa: CAWGRGPPETQYF
d_gene: -
v_gene: TRBV30
abundance: -
j_gene: TRBJ2-5

CDR3nt: TGTGCCAGCAGCGGGAGCTCCTATAATTCACCCCTCCACTTT
CDR3aa: CASSGSSYNSPLHF
d_gene: -
v_gene: TRBV25-1
abundance: -
j_gene: TRBJ1-6